This T cell receptor beta chain was captured by sequencing in a study of blood T cells in healthy people across ages. This clonotype was recorded a few times. V was cut by 3 bases and J by 2 bases, with 14 bases left in between. The CDR3 totals 16 residues. Germline V gene lookup returns CDR1 LNHNV and CDR2 YYDKDF (reference sequence). A sample-barcoded 5' primer and a J-beta primer mix were used in a second PCR of roughly 6 to 12 cycles. TCRdb re-derived calls from the 5' RACE reads in MiXCR, one entry per CDR3 protein. The profile shows under 2 million distinct CDR3 sequences, approximately 32% of them singletons.

The sample taken for sequencing was blood. The TCR comes from a woman in her twenties or thirties in good health. The chain employs TRBV15 and TRBJ1-5; D unclear. The CDR3 nucleotides read TGTGCCACCAGCAGTTTAGAAGTATCGGGCAATCAGCCCCAGCATTTT. This encodes CATSSLEVSGNQPQHF.